These 4 T cell receptor beta chains share one sample of origin, sequenced in a study of identical twins. MiXCR was run by TCRdb on the 5' RACE reads, yielding one entry per CDR3 protein. The table includes over 200,000 distinct CDR3 sequences, over 8% detected once. Sequenced sample: memory (CD45RO+) T cells sorted from blood. All receptors derive from a woman aged 18-35 years in good health.

This clonotype was seen repeatedly, ten times or more. This chain connects TRBV3-1 to TRBJ2-1; D is perhaps TRBD2 (5 bases). From germline, CDR1 is LGHDT and CDR2 YNNKEL (reference sequence). This CDR3 comprises 14 residues. V was trimmed by 4 bases and J by 8 bases, leaving 15 bases between them. In DNA form, the CDR3 reads TGTGCCAGCAGCCTCCCAGGAACCGGGGATGAGCAGTTCTTC. It translates to CASSLPGTGDEQFF.

This chain uses TRBV20-1 with TRBJ2-3; D is uncertain. The CDR3 sequence is 11 residues long. V dropped 0 bases and J dropped 10 bases, with 8 bases sitting between them. The germline V gene encodes CDR1 DFQATT and CDR2 SNEGSKA (reference sequence). CDR3 in DNA: TGCAGTGCTAGAGATTACGGTGCGCAGTATTTT. Protein: CSARDYGAQYF.

This clonotype was counted ten times or more. The CDR3 coding sequence is TGTGCCAGCAGCGTACGGGGAACAGATACGCAGTATTTT. Its translation: CASSVRGTDTQYF. The chain has TRBV9 and TRBJ2-3, with TRBD2 as a possible D gene (5 bases). V was cut by 1 base and J by 3 bases, with 6 bases left in between. Germline-derived CDR1 and CDR2 are SGDLS and YYNGEE. This CDR3 region has 13 residues.

The V gene is TRBV7-9, the J gene TRBJ1-6, with D tentatively TRBD1 (5 bases). The CDR3 length is 14 residues. CDR1 is SEHNR, CDR2 FQNEAQ, per germline (reference sequence). V was trimmed by 3 bases and J by 6 bases, leaving 9 bases between them. CDR3 coding DNA: TGTGCCAGCAGCTTCGGGCAGGGTAATTCACCCCTCCACTTT. Encoded protein: CASSFGQGNSPLHF.